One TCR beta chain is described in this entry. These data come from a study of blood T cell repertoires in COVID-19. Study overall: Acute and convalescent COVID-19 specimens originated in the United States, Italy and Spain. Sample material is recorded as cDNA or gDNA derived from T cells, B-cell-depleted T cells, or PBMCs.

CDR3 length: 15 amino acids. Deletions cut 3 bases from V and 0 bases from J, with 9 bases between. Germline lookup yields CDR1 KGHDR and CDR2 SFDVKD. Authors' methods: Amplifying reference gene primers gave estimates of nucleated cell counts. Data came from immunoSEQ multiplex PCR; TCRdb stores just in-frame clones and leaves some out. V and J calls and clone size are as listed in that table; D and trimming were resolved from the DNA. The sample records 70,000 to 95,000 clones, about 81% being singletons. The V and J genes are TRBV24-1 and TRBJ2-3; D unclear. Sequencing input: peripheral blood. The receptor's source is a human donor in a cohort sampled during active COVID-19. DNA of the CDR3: TGTGCCACCAGTGATGCAGCGCCAAGCACAGATACGCAGTATTTT. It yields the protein CATSDAAPSTDTQYF.